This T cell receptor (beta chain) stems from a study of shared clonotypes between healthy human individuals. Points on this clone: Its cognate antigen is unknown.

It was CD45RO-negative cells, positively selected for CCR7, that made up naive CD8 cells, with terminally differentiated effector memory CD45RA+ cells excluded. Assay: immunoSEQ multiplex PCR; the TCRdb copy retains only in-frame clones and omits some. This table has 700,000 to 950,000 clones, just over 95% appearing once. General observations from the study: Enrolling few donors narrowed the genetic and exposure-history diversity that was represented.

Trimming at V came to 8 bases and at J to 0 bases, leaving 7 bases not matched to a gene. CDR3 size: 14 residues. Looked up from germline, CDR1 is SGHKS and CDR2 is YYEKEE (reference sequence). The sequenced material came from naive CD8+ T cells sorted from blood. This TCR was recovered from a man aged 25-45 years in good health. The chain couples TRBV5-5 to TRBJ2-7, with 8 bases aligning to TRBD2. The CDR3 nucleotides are TGTGCCAGTTTTAGCGGGGCGAGCTCCTACGAGCAGTACTTC. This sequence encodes CASFSGASSYEQYF.